This T cell receptor (beta chain) was documented in a study of blood T cell repertoires in COVID-19. In the study overall: Whether acute or convalescent, the COVID-19 samples came from the United States, Italy and Spain.

Sequencing used immunoSEQ multiplex PCR; TCRdb keeps in-frame clones, though not all of them. The table lists roughly 180,000 clones, 76% of them singletons, with roughly 8.7% in the top ten. This TCR was sampled from a woman aged 45-59 years with active or convalescent COVID-19. Sequencing was performed on peripheral blood.

The CDR3 reads CASSYGGAQVETQYF. CDR3 coding DNA: TGTGCCAGCAGTTACGGGGGGGCGCAGGTAGAGACCCAGTACTTC. This chain connects TRBV6-2 or TRBV6-3 to TRBJ2-5; the D gene is possibly TRBD2 (7 bases). Trimming removed 2 bases from V and 4 bases from J, with 14 bases in between. Germline loops: CDR1 MNHEY, CDR2 SVGEGT. The CDR3 is made up of 15 amino acids.